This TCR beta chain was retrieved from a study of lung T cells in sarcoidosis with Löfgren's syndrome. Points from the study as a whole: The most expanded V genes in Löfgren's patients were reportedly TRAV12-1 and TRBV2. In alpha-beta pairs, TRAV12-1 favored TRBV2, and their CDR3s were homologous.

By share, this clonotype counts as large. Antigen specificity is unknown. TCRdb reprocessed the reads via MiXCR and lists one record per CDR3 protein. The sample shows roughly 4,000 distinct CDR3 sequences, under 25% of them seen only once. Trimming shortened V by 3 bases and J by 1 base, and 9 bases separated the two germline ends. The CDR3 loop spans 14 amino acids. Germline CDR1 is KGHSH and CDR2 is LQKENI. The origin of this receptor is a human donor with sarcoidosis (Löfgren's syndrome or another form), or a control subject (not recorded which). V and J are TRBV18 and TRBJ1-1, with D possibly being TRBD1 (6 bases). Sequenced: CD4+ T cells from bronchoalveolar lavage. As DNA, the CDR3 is TGTGCCAGCTCACCTGGACAGTCGAACACTGAAGCTTTCTTT. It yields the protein CASSPGQSNTEAFF.